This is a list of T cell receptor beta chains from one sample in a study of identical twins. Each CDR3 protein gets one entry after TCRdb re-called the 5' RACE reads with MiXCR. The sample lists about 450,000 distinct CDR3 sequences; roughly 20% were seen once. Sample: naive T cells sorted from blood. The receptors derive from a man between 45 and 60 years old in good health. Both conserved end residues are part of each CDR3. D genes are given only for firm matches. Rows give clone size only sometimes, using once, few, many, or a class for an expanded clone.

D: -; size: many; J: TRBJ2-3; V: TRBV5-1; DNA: TGCGCCAGCAGCTTGAGAGAATCGGATACGCAGTATTTT; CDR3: CASSLRESDTQYF
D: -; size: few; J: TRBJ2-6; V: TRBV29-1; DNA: TGCAGCGTCGCGTCTCGGGCCAACGTCCTGACTTTC; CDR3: CSVASRANVLTF
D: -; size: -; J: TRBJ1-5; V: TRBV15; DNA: TGTGCCACCAGCAGGGATGGACAGAGCAATCAGCCCCAGCATTTT; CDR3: CATSRDGQSNQPQHF
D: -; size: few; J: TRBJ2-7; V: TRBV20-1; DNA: TGCAGTGCTAGTAAGACTAGGGCCTACGAGCAGTACTTC; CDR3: CSASKTRAYEQYF
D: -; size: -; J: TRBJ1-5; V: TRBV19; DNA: TGTGCCAGTAGTATTAGTGAACAGTTGAGCAATCAGCCCCAGCATTTT; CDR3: CASSISEQLSNQPQHF
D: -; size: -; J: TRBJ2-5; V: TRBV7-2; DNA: TGTGCCAGCAGCTTAGAGGGGGGCCGAAAGACCCAGTACTTC; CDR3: CASSLEGGRKTQYF
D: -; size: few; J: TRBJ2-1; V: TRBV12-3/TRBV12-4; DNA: TGTGCCAGCAGTTCCCCCTGGCGGGGGCCGGGCAATGAGCAGTTCTTC; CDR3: CASSSPWRGPGNEQFF
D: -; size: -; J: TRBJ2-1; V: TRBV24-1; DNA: TGTGCCACCAGCTCCCAAAGGGCGGGCCCCTACAATGAGCAGTTCTTC; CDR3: CATSSQRAGPYNEQFF
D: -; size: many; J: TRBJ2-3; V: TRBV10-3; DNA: TGTGCCACAGCCCCTAACTGGGCGGGGGCCACAGATACGCAGTATTTT; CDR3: CATAPNWAGATDTQYF
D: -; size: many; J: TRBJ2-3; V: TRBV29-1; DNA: TGCAGCGTTGCACAGGGCGGTACAGATACGCAGTATTTT; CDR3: CSVAQGGTDTQYF
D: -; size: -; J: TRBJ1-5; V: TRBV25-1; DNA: TGTGCCAGCAGTGATCCGGGAAGCAATCAGCCCCAGCATTTT; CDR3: CASSDPGSNQPQHF
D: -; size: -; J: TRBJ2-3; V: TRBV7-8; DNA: TGTGCCAGCAGCCCAATGGAGGCACACACAGATACGCAGTATTTT; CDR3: CASSPMEAHTDTQYF
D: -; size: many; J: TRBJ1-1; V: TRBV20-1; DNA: TGCAGTGCTAGGGGACGGGGGGCGAACACTGAAGCTTTCTTT; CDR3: CSARGRGANTEAFF
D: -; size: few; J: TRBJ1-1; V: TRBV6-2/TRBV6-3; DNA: TGTGCCAGCAGTGACAGGCCCACCACTGAAGCTTTCTTT; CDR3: CASSDRPTTEAFF
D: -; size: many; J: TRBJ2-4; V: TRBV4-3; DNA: TGCGCCAGCAGCCAGGAGGCTGGACTAGCCAAAAACATTCAGTACTTC; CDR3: CASSQEAGLAKNIQYF
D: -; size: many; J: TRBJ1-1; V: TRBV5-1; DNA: TGCGCCAGCGCCGTCGCCAGTATCAACACTGAAGCTTTCTTT; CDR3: CASAVASINTEAFF
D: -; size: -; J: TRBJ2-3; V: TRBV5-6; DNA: TGTGCCAGCAGCTTTTTTCAGTGGACTACGGATACGCAGTATTTT; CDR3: CASSFFQWTTDTQYF
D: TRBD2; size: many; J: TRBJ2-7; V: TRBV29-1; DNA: TGCAGCGTTTCTAGCGGGAACGAGCAGTACTTC; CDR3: CSVSSGNEQYF
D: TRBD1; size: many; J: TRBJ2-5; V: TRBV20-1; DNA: TGCAGTGCTAGAGCTTCCGGGACAGCTCAAGAGACCCAGTACTTC; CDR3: CSARASGTAQETQYF
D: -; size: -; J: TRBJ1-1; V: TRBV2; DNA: TGTGCCACCTCAACAGGCTTTCGGACTGAAGCTTTCTTT; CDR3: CATSTGFRTEAFF
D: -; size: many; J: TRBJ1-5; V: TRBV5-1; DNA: TGCGCCAGCAGCTTGGGCCCGCGGGACACCAGCAATCAGCCCCAGCATTTT; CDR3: CASSLGPRDTSNQPQHF
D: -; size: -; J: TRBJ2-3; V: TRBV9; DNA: TGTGCCAGCAGTCCGGGGTCTAGAACAGATACGCAGTATTTT; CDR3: CASSPGSRTDTQYF
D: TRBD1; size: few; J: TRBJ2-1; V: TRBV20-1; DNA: TGCAGTGCTAGAGATGGGGACAGCCCTTTCAATGAGCAGTTCTTC; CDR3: CSARDGDSPFNEQFF
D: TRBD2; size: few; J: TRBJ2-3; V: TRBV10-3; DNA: TGTGCCATCAGTGAGTGGTTAGCGGGAGCTACACTGACGGATACGCAGTATTTT; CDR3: CAISEWLAGATLTDTQYF
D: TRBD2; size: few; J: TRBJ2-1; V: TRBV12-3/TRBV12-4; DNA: TGTGCCAGCAGTTTAATAGGACTAGTAAGCGAGCAGTTCTTC; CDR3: CASSLIGLVSEQFF
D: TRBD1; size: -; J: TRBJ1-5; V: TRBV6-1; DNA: TGTGCCAGCAGGCCGGACAGGGTCAGGAGCAATCAGCCCCAGCATTTT; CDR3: CASRPDRVRSNQPQHF
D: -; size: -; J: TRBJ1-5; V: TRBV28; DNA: TGTGCCAGCAGTCGTCCGCGCGATAGCAATCAGCCCCAGCATTTT; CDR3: CASSRPRDSNQPQHF
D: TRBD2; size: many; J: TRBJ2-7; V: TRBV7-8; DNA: TGTGCCAGCAGCATCCCGGGAGGGTACGAGCAGTACTTC; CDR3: CASSIPGGYEQYF
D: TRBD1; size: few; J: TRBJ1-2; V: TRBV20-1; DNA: TGCAGTGCTGTTCGACAGGGCCGGCACTATGGCTACACCTTC; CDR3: CSAVRQGRHYGYTF
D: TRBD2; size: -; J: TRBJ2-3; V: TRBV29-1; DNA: TGCAGCGTTCTCCCAGCGGGAGTGACAGATACGCAGTATTTT; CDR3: CSVLPAGVTDTQYF
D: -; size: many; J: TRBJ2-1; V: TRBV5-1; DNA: TGTGCCAGCAGTCTAGGGCAGGGGACCTACAATGAGCAGTTCTTC; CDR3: CASSLGQGTYNEQFF
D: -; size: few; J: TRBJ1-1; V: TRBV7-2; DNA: TGTGCCAGCAGGAACAGTAGAGAGGACACTGAAGCTTTCTTT; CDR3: CASRNSREDTEAFF
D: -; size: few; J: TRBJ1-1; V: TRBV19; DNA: TGTGCCAGTAGTATGATCTCGGGAGTTGAAGCTTTCTTT; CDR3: CASSMISGVEAFF
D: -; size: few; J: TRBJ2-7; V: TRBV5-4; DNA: TGTGCCAGCAGCTCAGGGGCTAGCCACGAGCAGTACTTC; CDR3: CASSSGASHEQYF
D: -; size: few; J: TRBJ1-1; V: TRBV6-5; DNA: TGTGCCAGCAGTTACTCTGGCAAGAACACTGAAGCTTTCTTT; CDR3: CASSYSGKNTEAFF
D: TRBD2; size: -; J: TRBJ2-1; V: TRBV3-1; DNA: TGTGCCAGCAGCCTTACTAGCGGGCCCGGCAATGAGCAGTTCTTC; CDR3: CASSLTSGPGNEQFF
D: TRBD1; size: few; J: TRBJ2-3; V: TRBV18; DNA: TGTGCCAGCTCGCCGAAACAGGGGGCAGGGGATACGCAGTATTTT; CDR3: CASSPKQGAGDTQYF
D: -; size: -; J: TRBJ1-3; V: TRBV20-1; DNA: TGCAGTGCTAGAGACCCCGACGCGCCAGGAAAAGGGTCTGGAAACACCATATATTTT; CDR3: CSARDPDAPGKGSGNTIYF
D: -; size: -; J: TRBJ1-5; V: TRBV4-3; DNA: TGCGCCAGCAGCCAAGTATGGGGCTTAAGCAATCAGCCCCAGCATTTT; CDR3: CASSQVWGLSNQPQHF
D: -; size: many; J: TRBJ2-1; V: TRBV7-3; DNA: TGTGCCAGCAGCGAAACGGGACTCTCTCGCAATGAGCAGTTCTTC; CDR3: CASSETGLSRNEQFF
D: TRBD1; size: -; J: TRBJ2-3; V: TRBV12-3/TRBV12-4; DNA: TGTGCCAGCAGACGGACAGGGGCCGATACGCAGTATTTT; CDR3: CASRRTGADTQYF
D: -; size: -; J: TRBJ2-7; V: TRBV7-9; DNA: TGTGCCAGCAGCCTGCAGCCGGATTCGGGCGAGCAGTACTTC; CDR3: CASSLQPDSGEQYF
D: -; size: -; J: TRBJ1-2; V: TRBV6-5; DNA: TGTGCCAGCAGTTACAGCTCTACAGGGTTCACCTCTTTTAACTATGGCTACACCTTC; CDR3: CASSYSSTGFTSFNYGYTF
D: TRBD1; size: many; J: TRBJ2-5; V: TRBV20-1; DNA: TGCAGTGCTAGAGATTTCAGGACAGGTGTGGGATGGGGGGAGACCCAGTACTTC; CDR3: CSARDFRTGVGWGETQYF
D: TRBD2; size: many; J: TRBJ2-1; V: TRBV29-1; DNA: TGCAGCGTTGGAACTAGCGGGAGTAGTGATGAGCAGTTCTTC; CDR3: CSVGTSGSSDEQFF
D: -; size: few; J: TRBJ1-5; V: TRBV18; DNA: TGTGCCAGCTCACCAAACAGCCAAGGGGCCCAGCATTTT; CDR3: CASSPNSQGAQHF
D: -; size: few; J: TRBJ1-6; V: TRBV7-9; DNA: TGTGCCAGCAGCTACCTGGACCCAGGGTATTCACCCCTCCACTTT; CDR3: CASSYLDPGYSPLHF
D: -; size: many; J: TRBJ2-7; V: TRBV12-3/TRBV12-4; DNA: TGTGCCAGCAGTTTACCGAACGGTGAGCAGTACTTC; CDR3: CASSLPNGEQYF
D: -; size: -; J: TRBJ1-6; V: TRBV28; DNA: TGTGCCAGCAACACACCCGAGGGGACCGGATTTCGAGCCCTCCACTTT; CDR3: CASNTPEGTGFRALHF
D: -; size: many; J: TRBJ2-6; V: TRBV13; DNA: TGTGCCAGCAGCTCTTATGGCTCTCGGGCCAACGTCCTGACTTTC; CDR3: CASSSYGSRANVLTF